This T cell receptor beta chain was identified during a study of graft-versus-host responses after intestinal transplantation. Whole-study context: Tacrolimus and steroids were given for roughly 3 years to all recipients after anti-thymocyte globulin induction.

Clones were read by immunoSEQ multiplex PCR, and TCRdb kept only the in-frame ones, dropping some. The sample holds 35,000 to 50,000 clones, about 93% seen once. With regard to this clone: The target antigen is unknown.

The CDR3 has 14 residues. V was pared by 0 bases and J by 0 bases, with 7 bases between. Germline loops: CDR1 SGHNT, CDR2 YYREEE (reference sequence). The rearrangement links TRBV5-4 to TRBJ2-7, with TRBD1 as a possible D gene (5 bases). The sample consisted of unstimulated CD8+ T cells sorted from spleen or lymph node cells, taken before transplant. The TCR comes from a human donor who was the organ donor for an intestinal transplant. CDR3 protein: CASSLGRDSYEQYF. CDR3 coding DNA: TGTGCCAGCAGCTTGGGCAGGGACTCCTACGAGCAGTACTTC.